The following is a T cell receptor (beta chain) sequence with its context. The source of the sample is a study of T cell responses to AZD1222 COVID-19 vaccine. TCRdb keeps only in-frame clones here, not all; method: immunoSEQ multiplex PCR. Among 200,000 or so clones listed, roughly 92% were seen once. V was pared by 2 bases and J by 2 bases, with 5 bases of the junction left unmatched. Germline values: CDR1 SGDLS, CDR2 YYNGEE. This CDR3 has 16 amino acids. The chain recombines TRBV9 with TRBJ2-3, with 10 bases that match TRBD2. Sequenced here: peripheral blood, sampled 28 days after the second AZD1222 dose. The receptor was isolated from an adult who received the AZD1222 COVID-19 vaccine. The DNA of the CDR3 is TGTGCCAGCAGCGTCCGGACTAGCGGTTACACAGATACGCAGTATTTT. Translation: CASSVRTSGYTDTQYF.